The entry below describes one T cell receptor (beta chain). It has no known antigen specificity. This sample was included in a study of T cells expressing NK-cell markers (dated by TCRdb to the early 2020s). Describing the broader study: In sorted CD3+CD56+NKG2C+, CD3+CD56+NKG2C- and CD3+CD56-NKG2C+ T-cell subsets from about 8 donors, TCR beta-chain repertoires were profiled. Of the eight sequenced donors, seven were found to be HCMV-seropositive and one was found to be HCMV-seronegative. The eight sequenced donors were randomly selected healthy volunteers, three men and five women. The libraries were sequenced on Illumina HiSeq 2000/2500, MiSeq or NextSeq, producing 2 x 150 bp reads.

Study-wide conclusions, independent of this receptor: For six donors, the dominant CD3+CD56+NKG2C+ clonotypes were among the top 10 CD8+ clonotypes and accounted for about 1.0-7.5% of CD8+ T cells. Those dominant clonotypes were again the most abundant among CD3+CD56-NKG2C+ cells in a few donors, at about 28.3-60.1%. Whether the expanded NKG2C-expressing T cell clones were specific for HCMV antigens was left unclear.

From cysteine to phenylalanine, the CDR3 is 16 amino acids long. The entry carries no DNA sequence. Taken from the germline V gene (reference sequence), the CDR1 and CDR2 loops are SEHNR and FQNEAQ. Sequencer: Illumina HiSeq 2000. 5'RACE template switching, by which a universal primer site and unique molecular identifiers were added, was used to make TCR beta cDNA libraries. Synthesis of cDNA was primed from the TCR beta constant segment and was followed by two consecutive PCR amplification steps. Per the original workflow: MIGEC was used to demultiplex reads and group reads by UMI, and MiTCR was used to assemble and quantify clonotypes. To exclude erroneous sequences, only TCR cDNA sequences supported by at least two reads were retained. The tcR package was used for downstream repertoire analysis, with clonotypes matched between fractions based on CDR3 nucleotide sequence plus V segment. VDJmatch was used to annotate antigen specificity against VDJdb, with one amino acid substitution in CDR3 permitted. After reprocessing by TCRdb, each CDR3 protein sequence is one entry, and no DNA is given. For this entry, the V and J calls and clone size follow TCRdb and not the study's own pipeline. This sample's table lists about 260,000 distinct CDR3 sequences. Together, the top ten hold 4.2% of the sample.

HCMV serostatus was determined by detecting HCMV-specific IgG in serum with a commercial ELISA kit. Ficoll density gradient centrifugation was used to isolate peripheral blood mononuclear cells from blood. The source of this sequence is a woman between 18 and 75 years old in good health. Recombination joined TRBV7-9 with TRBJ2-2; absent DNA, TCRdb's TRBD2 call cannot be checked. Sequencing was carried out using blood T cells: a sorted CD56 or NKG2C T cell subset, CD4+ or CD8+ T cells, or bulk PBMC T cells (not recorded which). Here the CDR3 is given as CATGLGPSGGTGELFF.